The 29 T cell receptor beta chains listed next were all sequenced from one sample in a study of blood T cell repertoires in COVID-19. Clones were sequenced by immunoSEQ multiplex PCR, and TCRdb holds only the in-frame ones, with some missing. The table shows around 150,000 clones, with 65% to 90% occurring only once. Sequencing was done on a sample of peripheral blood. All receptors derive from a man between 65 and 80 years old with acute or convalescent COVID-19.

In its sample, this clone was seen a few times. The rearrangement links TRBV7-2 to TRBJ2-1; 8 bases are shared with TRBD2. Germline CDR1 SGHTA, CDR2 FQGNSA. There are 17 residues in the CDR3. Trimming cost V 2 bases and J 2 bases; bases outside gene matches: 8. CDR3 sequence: CASSLRRTSRAYNEQFF. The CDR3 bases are TGTGCCAGCAGCTTACGCCGGACTAGCCGAGCCTACAATGAGCAGTTCTTC.

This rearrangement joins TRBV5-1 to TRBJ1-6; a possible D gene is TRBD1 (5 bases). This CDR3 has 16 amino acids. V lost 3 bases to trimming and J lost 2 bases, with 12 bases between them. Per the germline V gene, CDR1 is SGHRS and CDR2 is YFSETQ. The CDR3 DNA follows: TGCGCCAGCAGCTCAGCCGGGACTGCCTATAATTCACCCCTCCACTTT. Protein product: CASSSAGTAYNSPLHF.

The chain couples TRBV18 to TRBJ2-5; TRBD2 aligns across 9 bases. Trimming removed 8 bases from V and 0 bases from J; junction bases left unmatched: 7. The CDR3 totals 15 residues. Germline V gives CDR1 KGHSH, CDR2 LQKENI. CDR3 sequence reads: CASAASGDHQETQYF. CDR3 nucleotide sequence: TGTGCCAGCGCAGCTAGCGGGGACCACCAAGAGACCCAGTACTTC.

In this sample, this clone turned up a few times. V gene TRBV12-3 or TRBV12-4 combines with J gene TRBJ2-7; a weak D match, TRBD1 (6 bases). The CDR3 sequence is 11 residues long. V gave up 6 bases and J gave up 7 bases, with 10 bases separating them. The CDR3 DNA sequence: TGTGCCAGCAGCGCTGACAGGGAGCAGTACTTC. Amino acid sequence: CASSADREQYF.

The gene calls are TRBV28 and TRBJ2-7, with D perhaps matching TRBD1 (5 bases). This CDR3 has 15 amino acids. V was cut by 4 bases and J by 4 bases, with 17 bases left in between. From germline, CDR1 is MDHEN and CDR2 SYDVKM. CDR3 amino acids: CASSSRLLQGYEQYF. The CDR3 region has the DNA TGTGCCAGCAGTTCTCGGCTCCTCCAGGGTTACGAGCAGTACTTC.

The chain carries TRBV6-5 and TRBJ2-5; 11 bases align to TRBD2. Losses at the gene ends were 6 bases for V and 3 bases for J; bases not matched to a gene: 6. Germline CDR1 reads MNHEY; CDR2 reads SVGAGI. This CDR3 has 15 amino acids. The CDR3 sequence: CASSDSGLAEETQYF. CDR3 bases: TGTGCCAGCAGCGATTCGGGACTAGCGGAAGAGACCCAGTACTTC.

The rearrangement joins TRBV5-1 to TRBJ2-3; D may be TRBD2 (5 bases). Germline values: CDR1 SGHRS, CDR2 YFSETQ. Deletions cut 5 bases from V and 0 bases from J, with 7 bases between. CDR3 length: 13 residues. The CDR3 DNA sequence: TGCGCCAGCAGTGGCGGGAGCACAGATACGCAGTATTTT. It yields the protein CASSGGSTDTQYF.

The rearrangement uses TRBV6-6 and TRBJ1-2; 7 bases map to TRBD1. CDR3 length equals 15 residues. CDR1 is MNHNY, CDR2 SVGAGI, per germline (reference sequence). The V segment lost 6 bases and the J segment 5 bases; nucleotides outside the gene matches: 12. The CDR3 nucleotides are TGTGCCAGCAGCCGACAGGGAGGCGCAGAGTATGGCTACACCTTC. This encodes CASSRQGGAEYGYTF.

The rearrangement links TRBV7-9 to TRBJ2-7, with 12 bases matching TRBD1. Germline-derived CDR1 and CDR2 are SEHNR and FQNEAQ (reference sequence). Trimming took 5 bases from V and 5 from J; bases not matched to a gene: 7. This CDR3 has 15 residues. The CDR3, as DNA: TGTGCCAGCAGCCCTCGGGGACAGGGGGCTGACGAGCAGTACTTC. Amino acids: CASSPRGQGADEQYF.

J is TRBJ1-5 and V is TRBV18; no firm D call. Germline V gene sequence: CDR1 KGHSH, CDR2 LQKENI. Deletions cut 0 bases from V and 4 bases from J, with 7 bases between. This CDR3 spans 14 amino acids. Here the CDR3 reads CASSPPEENQPQHF. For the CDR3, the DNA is TGTGCCAGCTCACCACCGGAGGAGAATCAGCCCCAGCATTTT.

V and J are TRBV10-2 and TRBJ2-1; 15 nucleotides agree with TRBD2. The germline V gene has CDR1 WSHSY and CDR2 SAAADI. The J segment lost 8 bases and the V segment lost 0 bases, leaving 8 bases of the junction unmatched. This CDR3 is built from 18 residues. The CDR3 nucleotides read TGCGCCAGCAGTGAGTCGAGGGGACTAGCGGGAGGAGGTTATGAGCAGTTCTTC. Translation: CASSESRGLAGGGYEQFF.

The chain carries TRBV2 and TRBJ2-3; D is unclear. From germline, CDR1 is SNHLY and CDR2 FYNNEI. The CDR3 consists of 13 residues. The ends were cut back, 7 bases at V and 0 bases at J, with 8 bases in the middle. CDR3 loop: CASTTLSTDTQYF. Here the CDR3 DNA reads TGTGCCAGCACGACATTAAGCACAGATACGCAGTATTTT.

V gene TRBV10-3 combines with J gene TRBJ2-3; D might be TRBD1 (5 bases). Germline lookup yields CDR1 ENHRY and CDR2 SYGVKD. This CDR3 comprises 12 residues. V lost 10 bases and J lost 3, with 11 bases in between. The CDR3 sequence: CATRKGTDTQYF. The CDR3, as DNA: TGTGCCACCAGGAAGGGGACAGATACGCAGTATTTT.

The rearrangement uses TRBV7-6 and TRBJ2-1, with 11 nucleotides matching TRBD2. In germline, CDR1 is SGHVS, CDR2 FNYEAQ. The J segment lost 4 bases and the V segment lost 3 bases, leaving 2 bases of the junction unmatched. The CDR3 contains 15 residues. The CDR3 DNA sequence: TGTGCCAGCAGCTTTAGACTAGCGGGGTACAATGAGCAGTTCTTC. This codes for CASSFRLAGYNEQFF.

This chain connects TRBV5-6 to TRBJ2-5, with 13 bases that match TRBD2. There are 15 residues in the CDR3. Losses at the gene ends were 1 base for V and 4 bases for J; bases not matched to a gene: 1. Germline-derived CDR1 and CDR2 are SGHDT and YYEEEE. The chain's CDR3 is CASSLTSGRAETQYF. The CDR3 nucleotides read TGTGCCAGCAGCTTGACTAGCGGGAGGGCAGAGACCCAGTACTTC.

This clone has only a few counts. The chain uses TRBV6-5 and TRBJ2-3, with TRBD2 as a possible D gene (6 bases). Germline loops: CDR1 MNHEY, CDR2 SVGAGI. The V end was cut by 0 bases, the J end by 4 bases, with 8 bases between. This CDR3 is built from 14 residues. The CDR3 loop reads CASSYSPSADTQYF. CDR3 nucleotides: TGTGCCAGCAGTTACTCGCCTAGCGCAGATACGCAGTATTTT.

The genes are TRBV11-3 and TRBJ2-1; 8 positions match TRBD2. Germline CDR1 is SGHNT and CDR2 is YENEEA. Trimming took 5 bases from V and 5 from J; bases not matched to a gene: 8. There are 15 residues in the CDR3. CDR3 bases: TGTGCCAGCAGCGGTCTTAGCGGGGCGGACAATGAGCAGTTCTTC. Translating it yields CASSGLSGADNEQFF.

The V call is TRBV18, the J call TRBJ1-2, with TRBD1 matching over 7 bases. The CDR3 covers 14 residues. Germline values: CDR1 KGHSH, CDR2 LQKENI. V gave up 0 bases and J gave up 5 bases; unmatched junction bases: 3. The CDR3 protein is CASSPPGQSYGYTF. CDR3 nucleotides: TGTGCCAGCTCACCACCGGGACAGTCATATGGCTACACCTTC.

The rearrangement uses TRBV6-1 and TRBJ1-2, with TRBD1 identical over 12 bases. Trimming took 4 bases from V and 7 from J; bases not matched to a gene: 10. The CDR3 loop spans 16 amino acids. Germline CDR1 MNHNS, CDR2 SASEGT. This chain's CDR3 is CASSGPGTGGTVGYTF. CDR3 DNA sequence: TGTGCCAGCAGTGGCCCCGGGACAGGGGGCACCGTTGGCTACACCTTC.

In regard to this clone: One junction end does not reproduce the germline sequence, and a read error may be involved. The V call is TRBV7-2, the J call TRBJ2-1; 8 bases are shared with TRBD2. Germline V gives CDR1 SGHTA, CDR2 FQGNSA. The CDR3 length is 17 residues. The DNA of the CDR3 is TGTGCCAGCGGCTTAAATTTCGGACTAGCATCGGCAGGGGAGCAGTTCTTC. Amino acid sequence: CASGLNFGLASAGEQFF.

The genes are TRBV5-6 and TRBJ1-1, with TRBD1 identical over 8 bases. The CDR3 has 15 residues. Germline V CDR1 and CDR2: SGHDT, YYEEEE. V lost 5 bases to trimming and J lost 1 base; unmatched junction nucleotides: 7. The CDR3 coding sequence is TGTGCCAGCAGTTTGCAGGGGGCTGGGAACACTGAAGCTTTCTTT. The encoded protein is CASSLQGAGNTEAFF.

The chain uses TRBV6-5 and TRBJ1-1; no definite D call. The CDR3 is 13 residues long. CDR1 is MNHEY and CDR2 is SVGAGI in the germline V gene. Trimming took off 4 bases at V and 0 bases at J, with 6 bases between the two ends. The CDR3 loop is CASSSSMNTEAFF. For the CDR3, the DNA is TGTGCCAGCAGTTCTTCTATGAACACTGAAGCTTTCTTT.

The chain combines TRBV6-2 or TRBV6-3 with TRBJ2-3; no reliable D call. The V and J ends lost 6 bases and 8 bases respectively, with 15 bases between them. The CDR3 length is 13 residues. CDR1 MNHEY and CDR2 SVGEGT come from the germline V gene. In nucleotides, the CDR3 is TGTGCCAGCAGCCCTCTCCGGAGTGGTACGCAGTATTTT. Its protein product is CASSPLRSGTQYF.

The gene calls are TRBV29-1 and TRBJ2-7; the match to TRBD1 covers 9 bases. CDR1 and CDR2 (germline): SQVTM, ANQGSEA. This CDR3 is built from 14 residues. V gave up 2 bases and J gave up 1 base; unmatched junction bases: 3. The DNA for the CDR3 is TGCAGCGTTGAAAGGACAGGGGAGTCCTACGAGCAGTACTTC. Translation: CSVERTGESYEQYF.

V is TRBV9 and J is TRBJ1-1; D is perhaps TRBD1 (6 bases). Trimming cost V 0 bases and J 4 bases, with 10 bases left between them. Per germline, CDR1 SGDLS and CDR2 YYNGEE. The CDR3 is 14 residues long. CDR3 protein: CASSVGQGFTEAFF. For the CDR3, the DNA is TGTGCCAGCAGCGTAGGTCAGGGGTTCACTGAAGCTTTCTTT. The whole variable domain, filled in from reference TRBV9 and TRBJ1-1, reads DSGVTQTPKHLITATGQRVTLRCSPRSGDLSVYWYQQSLDQGLQFLIQYYNGEERAKGNILERFSAQQFPDLHSELNLSSLELGDSALYFCASSVGQGFTEAFFGQGTRLTVV.

This chain's CDR3 is CASSLSGAPDTQYF. The DNA for the CDR3 is TGTGCCAGCAGTTTAAGCGGGGCGCCAGATACGCAGTATTTT. This sequence joins TRBV28 and TRBJ2-3, with 7 bases lining up with TRBD2. V gave up 2 bases and J gave up 4 bases; unmatched junction bases: 3. The CDR3 length is 14 residues. Germline V gene lookup returns CDR1 MDHEN and CDR2 SYDVKM.

The CDR3 DNA sequence: TGCGCCAGCAGCTCCGAAACGGGGGTTCGGAACACTGAAGCTTTCTTT. Translation: CASSSETGVRNTEAFF. V is TRBV4-3 and J is TRBJ1-1; D is perhaps TRBD1 (5 bases). V lost 5 bases and J 1 base, leaving 17 bases between the germline ends. This CDR3 is 16 amino acids long. CDR1 and CDR2 (germline): LGHNA, YSLEER.

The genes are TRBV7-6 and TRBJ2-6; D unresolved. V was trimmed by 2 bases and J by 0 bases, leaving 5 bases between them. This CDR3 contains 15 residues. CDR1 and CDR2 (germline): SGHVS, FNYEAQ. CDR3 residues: CASSLFHSGANVLTF. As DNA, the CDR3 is TGTGCCAGCAGCTTATTTCACTCTGGGGCCAACGTCCTGACTTTC. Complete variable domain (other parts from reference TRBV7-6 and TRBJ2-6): GAGVSQSPRYKVTKRGQDVALRCDPISGHVSLYWYRQALGQGPEFLTYFNYEAQQDKSGLPNDRFSAERPEGSISTLTIQRTEQRDSAMYRCASSLFHSGANVLTFGAGSRLTVL.

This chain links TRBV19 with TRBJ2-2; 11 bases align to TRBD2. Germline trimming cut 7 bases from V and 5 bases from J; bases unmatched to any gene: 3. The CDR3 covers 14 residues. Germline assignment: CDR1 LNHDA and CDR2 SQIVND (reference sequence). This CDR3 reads CASKRLAGTGELFF. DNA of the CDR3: TGTGCCAGTAAAAGACTAGCGGGAACCGGGGAGCTGTTTTTT.